This T cell receptor (beta chain) derives from a study of follicular helper T cells after annual influenza vaccination. Per the germline V gene, CDR1 is KGHSH and CDR2 is LQKENI. The CDR3 covers 15 residues. V gave up 3 bases and J gave up 2 bases; unmatched junction bases: 3. Sample time point: 2015-2016 season, pre-vaccination. Sorted blood CD4 subsets were sequenced before and after adults received seasonal inactivated influenza vaccine. Clones were read by immunoSEQ multiplex PCR, and TCRdb kept only the in-frame ones, dropping some. The data contain 13,000 to 15,000 clones, about four fifths of them singletons.

The receptor's source is an adult who received the influenza vaccine. The starting material was CXCR5- memory CD4+ T cells sorted from blood, obtained on the day of influenza vaccination. The V gene is TRBV18, the J gene TRBJ2-7; 11 positions match TRBD2. CDR3 DNA sequence: TGTGCCAGCTCACCTAGACTAGCGGGGACCTACGAGCAGTACTTC. It encodes CASSPRLAGTYEQYF.